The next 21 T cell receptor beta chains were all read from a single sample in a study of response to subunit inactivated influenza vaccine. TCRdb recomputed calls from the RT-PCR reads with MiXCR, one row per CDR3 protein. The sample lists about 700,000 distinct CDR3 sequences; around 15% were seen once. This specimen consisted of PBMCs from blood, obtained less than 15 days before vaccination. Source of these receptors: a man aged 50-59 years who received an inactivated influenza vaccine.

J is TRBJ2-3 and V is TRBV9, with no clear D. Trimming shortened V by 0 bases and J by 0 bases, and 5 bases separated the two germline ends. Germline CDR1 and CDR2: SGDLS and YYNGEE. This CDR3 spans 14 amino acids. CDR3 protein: CASSVGQSTDTQYF. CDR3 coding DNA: TGTGCCAGCAGCGTAGGTCAGAGCACAGATACGCAGTATTTT.

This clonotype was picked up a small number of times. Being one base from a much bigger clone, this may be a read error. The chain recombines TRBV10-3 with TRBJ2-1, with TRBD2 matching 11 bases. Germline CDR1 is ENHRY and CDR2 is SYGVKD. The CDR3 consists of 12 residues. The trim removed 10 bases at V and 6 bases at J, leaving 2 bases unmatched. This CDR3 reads CATGTSGNEQFF. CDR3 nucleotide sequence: TGTGCCACCGGGACTAGCGGCAATGAGCAGTTCTTC.

CDR3 in amino acids: CASSPGQAAAFF. The CDR3 DNA is TGTGCCAGCTCCCCGGGACAGGCGGCGGCTTTCTTT. V usage is TRBV18 and J usage is TRBJ1-1; 8 bases map to TRBD1. This CDR3 is 12 amino acids long. J was trimmed by 11 bases and V by 6 bases; bases with no gene match: 8. Germline-derived CDR1 and CDR2 are KGHSH and LQKENI. The whole variable domain, filled in from reference TRBV18 and TRBJ1-1, reads NAGVMQNPRHLVRRRGQEARLRCSPMKGHSHVYWYRQLPEEGLKFMVYLQKENIIDESGMPKERFSAEFPKEGPSILRIQQVVRGDSAAYFCASSPGQAAAFFGQGTRLTVV.

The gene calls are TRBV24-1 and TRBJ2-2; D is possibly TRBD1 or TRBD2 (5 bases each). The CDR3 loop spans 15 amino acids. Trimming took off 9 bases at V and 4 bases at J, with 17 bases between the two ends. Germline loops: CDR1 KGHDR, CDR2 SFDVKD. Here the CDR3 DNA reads TGTGCCACCGGGGAGCCGGGGCAGAGCACCGGGGAGCTGTTTTTT. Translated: CATGEPGQSTGELFF.

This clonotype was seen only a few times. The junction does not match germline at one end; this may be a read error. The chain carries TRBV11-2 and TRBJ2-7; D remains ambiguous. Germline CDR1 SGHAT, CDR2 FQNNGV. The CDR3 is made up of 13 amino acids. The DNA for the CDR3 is TGTGTCAGCAGGTACGGTGACCAATACGAGCAGTACTTC. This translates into CVSRYGDQYEQYF. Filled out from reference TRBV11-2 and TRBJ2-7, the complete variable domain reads EAGVAQSPRYKIIEKRQSVAFWCNPISGHATLYWYQQILGQGPKLLIQFQNNGVVDDSQLPKDRFSAERLKGVDSTLKIQPAKLEDSAVYLCVSRYGDQYEQYFGPGTRLTVT.

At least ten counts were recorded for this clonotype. The CDR3 here is CASSYSLGRISTDTQYF. For the CDR3, the DNA is TGTGCCAGCAGTTACTCCCTCGGACGGATTAGCACAGATACGCAGTATTTT. V is TRBV6-5 and J is TRBJ2-3, with D unresolved. V lost 0 bases and J 0 bases, leaving 13 bases between the germline ends. CDR1 MNHEY and CDR2 SVGAGI come from the germline V gene. The CDR3 is 17 residues long.

Written as DNA, the CDR3 is TGTGCCAGCAGTCGATCTCCTCAGGCCTACGAGCAGTACTTC. Its protein is CASSRSPQAYEQYF. This sequence joins TRBV6-2 or TRBV6-3 and TRBJ2-7; D gene uncertain. V lost 5 bases, J lost 2 bases, and 13 bases lay in between. The germline gives CDR1 MNHEY, CDR2 SVGEGT. There are 14 residues in the CDR3.

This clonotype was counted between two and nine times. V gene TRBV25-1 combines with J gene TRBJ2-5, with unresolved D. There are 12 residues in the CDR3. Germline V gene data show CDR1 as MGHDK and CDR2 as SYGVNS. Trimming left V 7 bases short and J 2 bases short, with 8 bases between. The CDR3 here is CASNSVQETQYF. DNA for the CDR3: TGTGCCAGCAATTCGGTTCAAGAGACCCAGTACTTC.

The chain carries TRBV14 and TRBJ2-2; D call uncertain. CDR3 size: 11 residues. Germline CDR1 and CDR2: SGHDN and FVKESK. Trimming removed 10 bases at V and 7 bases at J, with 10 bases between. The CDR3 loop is CATSHFGELFF. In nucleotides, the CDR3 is TGTGCCACCTCCCATTTCGGGGAGCTGTTTTTT.

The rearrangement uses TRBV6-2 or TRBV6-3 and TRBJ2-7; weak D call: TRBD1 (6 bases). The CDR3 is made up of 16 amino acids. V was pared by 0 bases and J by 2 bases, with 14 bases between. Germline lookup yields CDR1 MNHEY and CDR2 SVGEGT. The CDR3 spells CASSYSIPEGAYEQYF. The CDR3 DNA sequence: TGTGCCAGCAGTTACTCGATTCCAGAGGGGGCCTACGAGCAGTACTTC.

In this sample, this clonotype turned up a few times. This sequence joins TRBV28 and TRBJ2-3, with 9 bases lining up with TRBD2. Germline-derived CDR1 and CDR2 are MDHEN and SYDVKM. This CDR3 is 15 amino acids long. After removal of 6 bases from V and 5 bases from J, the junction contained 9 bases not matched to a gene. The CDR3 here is CASRPPGLALDTQYF. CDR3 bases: TGTGCCAGCAGACCTCCGGGACTAGCTCTAGATACGCAGTATTTT.

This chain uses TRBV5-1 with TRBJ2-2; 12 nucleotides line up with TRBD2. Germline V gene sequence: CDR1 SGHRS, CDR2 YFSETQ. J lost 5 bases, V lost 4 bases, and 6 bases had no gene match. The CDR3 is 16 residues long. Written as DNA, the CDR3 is TGCGCCAGCAGCCCGACTAGCGGGAGTGGTACCGGGGAGCTGTTTTTT. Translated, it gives CASSPTSGSGTGELFF.

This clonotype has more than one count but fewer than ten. The CDR3 here is CASSQYTGAGANVLTF. In nucleotides, the CDR3 is TGTGCCAGCAGCCAATACACAGGGGCAGGGGCCAACGTCCTGACTTTC. The rearrangement joins TRBV4-2 to TRBJ2-6, with 7 bases identical to TRBD1. The CDR3 spans 16 residues. The J segment lost 4 bases and the V segment lost 2 bases, leaving 5 bases of the junction unmatched. The V gene's germline CDR1 is LGHNA and CDR2 YNFKEQ.

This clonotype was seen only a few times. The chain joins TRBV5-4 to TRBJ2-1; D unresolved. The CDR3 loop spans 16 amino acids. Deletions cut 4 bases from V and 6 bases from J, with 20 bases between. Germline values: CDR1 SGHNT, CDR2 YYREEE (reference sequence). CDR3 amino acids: CASSPSESILINEQFF. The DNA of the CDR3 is TGTGCCAGCAGCCCCTCCGAGTCGATCCTCATCAATGAGCAGTTCTTC.

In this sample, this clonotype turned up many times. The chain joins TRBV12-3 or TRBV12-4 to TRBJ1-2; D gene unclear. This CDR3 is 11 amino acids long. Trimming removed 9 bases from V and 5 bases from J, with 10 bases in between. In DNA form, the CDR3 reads TGTGCCAGTGACGGAGGGTATGGCTACACCTTC. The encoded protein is CASDGGYGYTF.

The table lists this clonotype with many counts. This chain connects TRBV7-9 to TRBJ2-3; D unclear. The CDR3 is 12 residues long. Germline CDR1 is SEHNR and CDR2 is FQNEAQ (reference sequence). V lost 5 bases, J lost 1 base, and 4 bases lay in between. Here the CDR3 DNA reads TGTGCCAGCAGCGCCCGCACAGATACGCAGTATTTT. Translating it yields CASSARTDTQYF.

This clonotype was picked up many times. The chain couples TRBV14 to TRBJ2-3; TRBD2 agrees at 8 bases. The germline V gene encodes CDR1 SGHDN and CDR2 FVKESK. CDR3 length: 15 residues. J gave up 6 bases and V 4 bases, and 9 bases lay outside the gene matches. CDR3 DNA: TGTGCCAGCAGCCTCTCGGGGGGGAGGCTGGATACGCAGTATTTT. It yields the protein CASSLSGGRLDTQYF.

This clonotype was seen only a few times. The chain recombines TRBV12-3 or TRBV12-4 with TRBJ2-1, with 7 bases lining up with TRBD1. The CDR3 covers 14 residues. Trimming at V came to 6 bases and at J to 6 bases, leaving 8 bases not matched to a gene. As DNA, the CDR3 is TGTGCCAGCAGCCGACAGGGCCTGGGCAATGAGCAGTTCTTC. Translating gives CASSRQGLGNEQFF.

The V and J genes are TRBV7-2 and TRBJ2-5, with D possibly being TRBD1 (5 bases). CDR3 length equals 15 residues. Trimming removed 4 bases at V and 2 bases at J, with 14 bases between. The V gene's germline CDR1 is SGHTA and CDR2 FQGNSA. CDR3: CASSSTGRPQETQYF. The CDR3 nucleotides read TGTGCCAGCAGCTCCACAGGCAGGCCTCAAGAGACCCAGTACTTC.

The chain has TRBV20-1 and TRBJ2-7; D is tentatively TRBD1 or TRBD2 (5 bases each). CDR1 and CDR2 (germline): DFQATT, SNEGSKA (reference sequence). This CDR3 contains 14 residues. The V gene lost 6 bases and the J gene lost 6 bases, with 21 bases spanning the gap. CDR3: CSAQTGTQTREQYF. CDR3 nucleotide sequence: TGCAGTGCCCAGACCGGGACCCAAACTCGCGAGCAGTACTTC.

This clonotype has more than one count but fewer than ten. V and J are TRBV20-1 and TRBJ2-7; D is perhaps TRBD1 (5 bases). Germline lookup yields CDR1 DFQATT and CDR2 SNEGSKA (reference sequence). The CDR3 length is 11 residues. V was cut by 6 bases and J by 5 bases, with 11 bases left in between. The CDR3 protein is CSAREVHEQYF. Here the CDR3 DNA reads TGCAGTGCCAGGGAAGTTCACGAGCAGTACTTC.